This T cell receptor (beta chain) was profiled in a study of blood T cell repertoires in COVID-19 (dated by TCRdb to 2018 to 2020). About the study as a whole: Collaborator samples came from the United States, Italy and Spain and covered acute and convalescent phases of COVID-19. The prospective study material was composed of cDNA or gDNA derived from T cells, B-cell-depleted T cells, or PBMCs. Subjects who had been exposed to COVID-19, were actively infected with it, or had recovered from it provided the deeply sampled blood TCRbeta repertoires that made up the dataset. A freely available public database, intended as a resource for researchers studying the immune response to SARS-CoV-2, is where the repertoires were released. The samples were drawn from the first 160 participants of the ongoing ImmuneRACE study and from 950 to 1,500 subjects provided by 6 global collaborators. The sample metadata nearly always contained a de-identified subject ID, COVID-19 status, age in years and sex. Where available, HLA class I and class II types were taken from metadata supplied by the sample provider and were not determined by assay-based typing.

V ends up 7 bases short and J 7 bases short, with an unmatched junction base count of 7. From the cysteine through the phenylalanine, the CDR3 covers 13 amino acids. The CDR3 DNA has 39 bases and is translated from base 1. Per the germline V gene, SGDLS is the CDR1 and YYNGEE is the CDR2. Overall results and qualifications from the work: Clinical and demographic metadata were provided uncurated, with the amount varying by source and participant.

TCRbeta CDR3 regions were amplified from genomic DNA using the immunoSEQ Assay, a bias-controlled multiplex PCR. In the original analysis: Within the assay, amplification of reference gene primers was used to estimate how many nucleated cells each sample contained. To quantify the absolute abundance of each unique TCRbeta CDR3 rearrangement, sequence reads were collapsed and filtered. Productive Simpson clonality was computed per sample as the square root of Simpson's diversity index over productive rearrangements. TCRdb provides this immuneACCESS table in a form limited to in-frame rearrangements. Some clones are lacking; in checked studies, under half of them reflect an unresolved V gene, and why the rest are absent is not known. D and trimming come from the DNA, and the V and J calls and clone size come from that table. The sample contains about 240,000 clones, more than 80% of them found a single time. The ten largest clones add up to around 5.9% of the sample.

Of note for this clone: It has no known antigen specificity. Qualities for individual bases were not recorded, and no much larger clone is one base off.

The collaborating institutions used their own protocols to collect whole blood in K2EDTA tubes. For TCRbeta analysis, collaborators shipped samples as frozen whole blood, isolated PBMCs, or DNA extracted from either of those sample types. This receptor was obtained from a human donor in a cohort sampled during active COVID-19. The V and J genes are TRBV9 and TRBJ2-2, with 7 middle bases fitting TRBD1. The sample taken for sequencing was peripheral blood. This receptor carries the CDR3 CASEGALIGELFF. The nucleotide sequence reads as follows: TGTGCCAGCGAGGGGGCGCTGATCGGGGAGCTGTTTTTT.